These 28 T cell receptor beta chains originate from one sample sequenced in a study of regulatory T cells in long-lasting Graves disease. The time point denotes: persistent/refractory GD, antithyroid drugs over 5 years with positive TRAb. From RNA extracted from PBMCs, the TCR library was made. Assembly of TCR beta libraries relied on iRepertoire HTBI primers together with Arm-PCR of CDR3 regions. TCRdb redid the calling of the multiplex PCR reads with MiXCR, one entry per CDR3 protein. This table has roughly 400,000 distinct CDR3 sequences, 20% to 25% appearing once. Sequenced here: peripheral blood mononuclear cells (PBMCs), sampled when the disease was refractory, from a patient treated with antithyroid drugs. The receptors stem from a female donor with Graves disease.

This rearrangement joins TRBV27 to TRBJ2-3; 8 bases line up with TRBD1. The germline gives CDR1 MNHEY, CDR2 SMNVEV (reference sequence). Trimming removed 5 bases from V and 4 bases from J; junction bases left unmatched: 8. This CDR3 is built from 15 residues. The CDR3, as DNA: TGTGCCAGCAGTCCTGGGACAGGATGGGCAGATACGCAGTATTTT. This codes for CASSPGTGWADTQYF.

The chain carries TRBV11-2 and TRBJ2-7; D may be TRBD2 (5 bases). CDR3 size: 15 residues. Germline CDR1 is SGHAT and CDR2 is FQNNGV. The V gene lost 0 bases and the J gene lost 0 bases, with 9 bases spanning the gap. The CDR3 reads CASSLESGSSYEQYF. The DNA for the CDR3 is TGTGCCAGCAGCTTAGAAAGCGGCAGCTCCTACGAGCAGTACTTC.

About this clonotype itself: A read error is possible here, since a much larger clone lies one base away. The V and J genes are TRBV27 and TRBJ1-1, with D hard to call. V lost 8 bases and J lost 2, with 18 bases in between. This CDR3 is 15 amino acids long. Germline lookup yields CDR1 MNHEY and CDR2 SMNVEV (reference sequence). In DNA, the CDR3 is TGTGCCAGCGGTCAAATGGGATGGGGTAACACTGAAGCTTTCTTT. It specifies CASGQMGWGNTEAFF.

Comment on this clonotype: Just one base apart from a much larger clone, this may be a read error. The CDR3 does not end in the conserved phenylalanine or tryptophan, so this is likely a read error. This chain connects TRBV11-2 to TRBJ2-2; 9 nucleotides agree with TRBD2. This CDR3 contains 17 residues. CDR1 and CDR2 (germline): SGHAT, FQNNGV. The CDR3 sequence is CSSSPTTGTSNTGELFS. In DNA form, the CDR3 reads TGTTCCAGCAGCCCTACCACCGGGACTAGCAACACCGGGGAGCTGTTTTCT.

V is TRBV29-1 and J is TRBJ1-3; TRBD1 might be the D (6 bases). Trimming stripped 6 bases from V and 4 bases from J, with 19 bases between. Germline loops: CDR1 SQVTM, CDR2 ANQGSEA. The CDR3 runs to 15 residues. The CDR3 sequence: CSVAVQGVSGNTIYF. The CDR3 nucleotides read TGCAGCGTGGCGGTACAGGGAGTTTCAGGAAACACCATATATTTT.

This clonotype came up a few times. At one boundary the junction diverges from the germline segment, which might be a read error. V usage is TRBV11-2 and J usage is TRBJ2-7, with D perhaps given as TRBD1 or TRBD2 (5 bases each). Germline loops: CDR1 SGHAT, CDR2 FQNNGV. The CDR3 length is 14 residues. CDR3 in DNA: TGCGCCAGCAGCCCCGGGACGATTCGCTACGAGCAGTACTTC. This sequence encodes CASSPGTIRYEQYF.

This clonotype was picked up a small number of times. The V gene is TRBV5-6, the J gene TRBJ2-7, with D possibly TRBD2 on 6 matching bases. CDR1 is SGHDT, CDR2 YYEEEE, per germline. The CDR3 consists of 14 residues. Trimming pared 0 bases from V and 5 bases from J, leaving 12 bases between. The CDR3 nucleotides read TGTGCCAGCAGCTTGGGTCTAGCGCGCCACGAGCAGTACTTC. Amino acid sequence: CASSLGLARHEQYF.

This clonotype showed up many times. The chain recombines TRBV2 with TRBJ2-7, with D perhaps assigned TRBD1 or TRBD2 (5 bases each). The length of the CDR3 is 12 residues. Trimming took off 8 bases at V and 3 bases at J, with 11 bases between the two ends. CDR1 is SNHLY, CDR2 FYNNEI, per germline. The CDR3 region has the DNA TGTGCCAGCCGGGACGGCCTCTACGAGCAGTACTTC. It is translated as CASRDGLYEQYF.

On this clonotype: This sequence may be a read error, since a much larger clone differs from it by one base. This likely comes from a read error, as the CDR3 has no conserved phenylalanine or tryptophan at its end. The rearrangement uses TRBV6-1 and TRBJ2-7, with D possibly TRBD1 on 6 matching bases. The CDR3 consists of 15 residues. Germline CDR1 MNHNS, CDR2 SASEGT. The V and J ends lost 5 bases and 6 bases respectively, with 20 bases between them. CDR3 loop: CASSSLGDKGGEQYS. CDR3 DNA sequence: TGTGCCAGCAGTAGCCTAGGGGACAAAGGAGGCGAGCAGTACTCC.

This clonotype was detected ten times or more. The chain is built from TRBV28 and TRBJ2-7; TRBD1 matches 8 bases. The CDR3 loop spans 14 amino acids. Germline values: CDR1 MDHEN, CDR2 SYDVKM. The junction had 7 bases not matched to a gene; V was cut back by 6 bases and J by 3 bases. The CDR3 region has the DNA TGTGCCAGCAGACAAGGACAGGGTGGCTACGAGCAGTACTTC. Translation gives CASRQGQGGYEQYF.

As regards this clonotype: A single base separates this from a much larger clone, so it may be a read error. In this CDR3 the conserved last residue, phenylalanine or tryptophan, is missing, so a read error is likely. V is TRBV6-1 and J is TRBJ2-2; possibly TRBD2 for D (5 bases). The CDR3 is 14 residues long. Trimming cost V 3 bases and J 6 bases, with 11 bases left between them. Germline V gene data show CDR1 as MNHNS and CDR2 as SASEGT. The CDR3 is CASSEVGGAGELFL. The CDR3, as DNA: TGTGCCAGCAGTGAGGTTGGAGGCGCCGGGGAGCTGTTTCTT.

The chain uses TRBV7-2 and TRBJ2-5, with 11 bases lining up with TRBD2. V lost 5 bases to trimming and J lost 5 bases; unmatched junction nucleotides: 10. The CDR3 extends over 16 amino acids. Per germline, CDR1 SGHTA and CDR2 FQGNSA. CDR3 loop: CASSTMGLADRETQYF. The CDR3 DNA follows: TGTGCCAGCAGCACAATGGGACTAGCGGACAGGGAGACCCAGTACTTC.

This clonotype showed up many times. The chain employs TRBV28 and TRBJ2-7, with D uncertain. CDR3 length: 12 residues. Trimming removed 7 bases from V and 6 bases from J, with 13 bases in between. Germline V gene data show CDR1 as MDHEN and CDR2 as SYDVKM. Here the CDR3 reads CASIGSGLEQYF. CDR3 DNA sequence: TGTGCCAGCATTGGTTCCGGGCTCGAGCAGTACTTC.

Comment on this clonotype: A much larger clone is a single base away; this may be a read error. J is TRBJ1-4 and V is TRBV20-1; D unclear. The CDR3 runs to 14 residues. Per germline, CDR1 DFQATT and CDR2 SNEGSKA (reference sequence). CDR3 nucleotides: TGCAGTGCTAGCCCGGATCAGCTAGGTGGAAAACCGTTTTTT. The encoded protein is CSASPDQLGGKPFF.

This clonotype came up many times. The chain employs TRBV29-1 and TRBJ2-2; unclear D gene. Trimming took 1 base from V and 1 from J, leaving 7 bases between them. CDR1 and CDR2 (germline): SQVTM, ANQGSEA. This CDR3 contains 14 residues. The CDR3 sequence: CSVEVTGNTGELFF. DNA for the CDR3: TGCAGCGTTGAAGTTACGGGGAACACCGGGGAGCTGTTTTTT.

This clonotype was picked up many times. This chain connects TRBV7-2 to TRBJ2-4, with D possibly being TRBD1 (6 bases). The CDR3 is 16 residues long. Trimming cost V 1 base and J 8 bases, with 18 bases left between them. Germline V CDR1 and CDR2: SGHTA, FQGNSA. The CDR3 spells CASSLVNTVRTDIQYF. The DNA of the CDR3 is TGTGCCAGCAGCTTAGTTAATACAGTGAGGACAGACATTCAGTACTTC.

This rearrangement joins TRBV10-3 to TRBJ2-7, with no clear D. Deletions cut 3 bases from V and 2 bases from J, with 11 bases between. The CDR3 is 14 residues long. Per germline, CDR1 ENHRY and CDR2 SYGVKD. This CDR3 is CAISDDIRAYEQYF. The CDR3 DNA is TGTGCCATCAGTGACGACATCCGCGCCTACGAGCAGTACTTC.

In its sample, this clonotype was seen once. One base away lies a much larger clone, so this may be a sequencing read error. The chain joins TRBV20-1 to TRBJ2-5; D might be TRBD2 (7 bases). The CDR3 contains 12 residues. Germline CDR1 is DFQATT and CDR2 is SNEGSKA (reference sequence). The CDR3 spells CSARGGQETQCF. CDR3 coding DNA: TGCAGTGCTAGGGGGGGGCAAGAGACCCAGTGCTTC.

Comments on this clonotype: Since a far larger clone is one base different, this is likely a read error. The chain is built from TRBV28 and TRBJ2-1; 12 nucleotides match TRBD1. Germline V gene lookup returns CDR1 MDHEN and CDR2 SYDVKM. After removal of 5 bases from V and 10 bases from J, the junction contained 9 bases not matched to a gene. The CDR3 runs 15 residues. CDR3 residues: CASSQAGTGGYEQFF. CDR3 coding DNA: TGTGCCAGCAGTCAAGCCGGGACAGGGGGCTACGAGCAGTTCTTC.

V is TRBV6-2 or TRBV6-3 and J is TRBJ2-1; 9 bases are shared with TRBD2. Germline V CDR1 and CDR2: MNHEY, SVGEGT. The CDR3 is made up of 15 amino acids. J gave up 2 bases and V 5 bases, and 4 bases lay outside the gene matches. The CDR3 spells CASSRAGGAYNEQFF. In DNA form, the CDR3 reads TGTGCCAGCAGTAGAGCGGGAGGCGCCTACAATGAGCAGTTCTTC.

This clonotype was observed a few times. The chain carries TRBV20-1 and TRBJ2-7; TRBD2 matches 10 bases. The germline V gene has CDR1 DFQATT and CDR2 SNEGSKA (reference sequence). Trimming at V came to 6 bases and at J to 3 bases, leaving 17 bases not matched to a gene. The CDR3 is 17 residues long. This chain's CDR3 is CSADDLPSGSRYYEQYF. The CDR3 nucleotides read TGCAGTGCCGACGATCTGCCTAGCGGGAGTAGATACTACGAGCAGTACTTC.

The rearrangement joins TRBV7-6 to TRBJ1-1; possibly TRBD1 for D (6 bases). CDR1 SGHVS and CDR2 FNYEAQ come from the germline V gene. Trimming took off 4 bases at V and 1 base at J, with 7 bases between the two ends. The CDR3 extends over 13 amino acids. The CDR3 here is CASSWDTNTEAFF. CDR3 DNA sequence: TGTGCCAGCAGCTGGGACACGAACACTGAAGCTTTCTTT.

The rearrangement links TRBV20-1 to TRBJ1-1; D remains unclear. Between the trimmed V and J ends, which lost 3 bases and 0 bases, there was a span of 14 bases. The CDR3 loop spans 15 amino acids. The germline V gene encodes CDR1 DFQATT and CDR2 SNEGSKA (reference sequence). CDR3 nucleotides: TGCAGTGCTAGTTTGGGGATTTCTATGAACACTGAAGCTTTCTTT. It encodes CSASLGISMNTEAFF.

This chain links TRBV5-1 with TRBJ1-1; D may be TRBD1 (5 bases). Germline values: CDR1 SGHRS, CDR2 YFSETQ. The CDR3 is 14 residues long. V was clipped by 3 bases and J by 1 base, with 10 bases between them. Here the CDR3 reads CASSSNTGNTEAFF. The CDR3 nucleotides are TGCGCCAGCAGCTCAAATACAGGGAACACTGAAGCTTTCTTT.

The J gene is TRBJ2-7, the V gene TRBV7-2, with 10 bases lining up with TRBD2. V was clipped by 5 bases and J by 7 bases; unmatched bases: 11. Germline assignment: CDR1 SGHTA and CDR2 FQGNSA. The CDR3 is 15 amino acids. The chain's CDR3 is CASSPSGSGWWEQYF. The CDR3 DNA follows: TGTGCCAGCAGCCCTAGCGGGAGCGGTTGGTGGGAGCAGTACTTC.

The chain is built from TRBV20-1 and TRBJ2-7; possibly TRBD1 or TRBD2 for D (6 bases each). From germline, CDR1 is DFQATT and CDR2 SNEGSKA (reference sequence). Trimming removed 0 bases from V and 1 base from J, with 13 bases in between. The CDR3 has 15 residues. DNA of the CDR3: TGCAGTGCTAGAGATGGGGGGCGCGGGTCCTACGAGCAGTACTTC. Protein sequence: CSARDGGRGSYEQYF.

This chain connects TRBV7-2 to TRBJ2-2; 7 positions match TRBD2. The CDR3 has 19 amino acids. Germline lookup yields CDR1 SGHTA and CDR2 FQGNSA. After removal of 4 bases from V and 0 bases from J, the junction contained 14 bases not matched to a gene. The CDR3 region is CASSSRGWGGRTNTGELFF. CDR3 DNA sequence: TGTGCCAGCAGCTCTCGGGGGTGGGGCGGGAGAACGAACACCGGGGAGCTGTTTTTT.

Comments on this clonotype: Relative to the germline gene, one junction end is altered; a read error may explain this. The chain uses TRBV20-1 and TRBJ2-7; D not certain. The CDR3 is made up of 14 amino acids. CDR1 is DFQATT and CDR2 is SNEGSKA in the germline V gene (reference sequence). CDR3 DNA sequence: TGCGGTGCTAGATTTCGGGCTACGGGCTACGAGCAGTACTTC. Its protein is CGARFRATGYEQYF.